These 26 T cell receptor beta chains were sequenced from one sample in a study of Ad26.COV2.S vaccination and SARS-CoV-2 variants. Indicated treatment: around 19 received Ad26.COV2.S at low or high dose, single or two shots; about five received placebo; per-sample allocation not given. At day 63 after the first vaccine or placebo injection, samples were drawn. Only in-frame clones appear in the TCRdb table, and some are missing; sequencing was by immunoSEQ multiplex PCR. The table lists 400,000 or so clones, approximately 91% of them singletons, with roughly 3% in the top ten. Source: peripheral blood, taken in a trial of Ad26.COV2.S vaccine versus placebo. The receptors shown here come from a person aged 18-60 years who received the Ad26.COV2.S COVID-19 vaccine or a placebo.

The chain has TRBV5-1 and TRBJ1-1; tentatively, D is TRBD1 (6 bases). This CDR3 is 17 amino acids long. Per germline, CDR1 SGHRS and CDR2 YFSETQ. Trimming shortened V by 0 bases and J by 3 bases, and 18 bases separated the two germline ends. The CDR3 DNA is TGCGCCAGCAGCTTGGGGACCGAGCAGGGGTGGGACACTGAAGCTTTCTTT. Translated: CASSLGTEQGWDTEAFF. The whole variable domain, filled in from reference TRBV5-1 and TRBJ1-1, reads KAGVTQTPRYLIKTRGQQVTLSCSPISGHRSVSWYQQTPGQGLQFLFEYFSETQRNKGNFPGRFSGRQFSNSRSEMNVSTLELGDSALYLCASSLGTEQGWDTEAFFGQGTRLTVV.

The chain combines TRBV4-1 with TRBJ1-5, with TRBD1 matching 7 bases. With V trimmed by 4 bases and J by 6 bases, 6 bases remained unmatched. Germline assignment: CDR1 MGHRA and CDR2 YSYEKL. The CDR3 has 14 amino acids. The DNA of the CDR3 is TGCGCCAGCAGCCTCAGACAGGGTAGTCAGCCCCAGCATTTT. Its translation: CASSLRQGSQPQHF.

J is TRBJ1-2 and V is TRBV6-1, with TRBD1 matching over 10 bases. The CDR3 has 16 residues. Trimming at V came to 3 bases and at J to 5 bases, leaving 9 bases not matched to a gene. Germline-derived CDR1 and CDR2 are MNHNS and SASEGT. The chain's CDR3 is CASSEIRTGGTYGYTF. The CDR3 region has the DNA TGTGCCAGCAGTGAGATCAGGACAGGGGGAACTTATGGCTACACCTTC.

In the case of this clone: The junction does not match germline at one end; this may be a read error. The chain links TRBV4-2 to TRBJ2-7; tentatively, D is TRBD2 (5 bases). This CDR3 spans 13 amino acids. The germline gives CDR1 LGHNA, CDR2 YNFKEQ. In DNA form, the CDR3 reads TGTGCCAGCAGCCAAGATCGAGGGTACGAACAGTACTTC. It translates to CASSQDRGYEQYF.

V and J are TRBV7-2 and TRBJ1-1; D not certain. Trimming shortened V by 1 base and J by 1 base, and 7 bases separated the two germline ends. The germline gives CDR1 SGHTA, CDR2 FQGNSA. The CDR3 runs to 14 residues. This CDR3 reads CASSLGRQNTEAFF. The CDR3 nucleotides are TGTGCCAGCAGCTTAGGCCGCCAGAACACTGAAGCTTTCTTT.

In the case of this clone: A much larger clone lies one base from this, so it may be a read error. This chain connects TRBV2 to TRBJ1-6; TRBD1 is a possible D gene (6 bases). Trimming shortened V by 5 bases and J by 7 bases, and 6 bases separated the two germline ends. Germline V gene lookup returns CDR1 SNHLY and CDR2 FYNNEI. There are 12 residues in the CDR3. DNA of the CDR3: TGTGCCAGCAGTACAGGGAATTCACCCCTCCACTTT. Protein product: CASSTGNSPLHF.

The chain is built from TRBV3-1 (or the pseudogene TRBV3-2) and TRBJ1-3; the D is unclear. V lost 9 bases to trimming and J lost 2 bases, with 11 bases between them. The CDR3 is 13 residues long. Germline V lookup: CDR1 LGHDT, CDR2 YNNKEL (reference sequence). CDR3 DNA: TGTGCCAGAAACCGGGCGACTGGAAACACCATATATTTT. It is translated as CARNRATGNTIYF.

V and J are TRBV5-6 and TRBJ1-4; 10 nucleotides agree with TRBD1. The CDR3 extends over 15 amino acids. V shed 2 bases, J shed 10 bases, and the junction held 8 bases outside the gene matches. Germline loops: CDR1 SGHDT, CDR2 YYEEEE. The CDR3 protein is CASSFRDRGRGKLFF. In nucleotides, the CDR3 is TGTGCCAGCAGCTTCAGGGACAGGGGAAGGGGAAAACTGTTTTTT.

The chain recombines TRBV6-5 with TRBJ2-1; TRBD1 aligns across 9 bases. This CDR3 is built from 15 residues. Unmatched junction bases numbered 15, after V lost 9 bases and J lost 9 bases. Germline V gives CDR1 MNHEY, CDR2 SVGAGI. Here the CDR3 DNA reads TGTGCCAGTAATACACCGGGACAGGGCAGCGGTGAGCAGTTCTTC. This translates into CASNTPGQGSGEQFF.

The chain couples TRBV19 to TRBJ2-6; D perhaps matches TRBD2 (7 bases). The CDR3 runs 15 residues. Germline assignment: CDR1 LNHDA and CDR2 SQIVND (reference sequence). V was cut by 3 bases and J by 6 bases, with 12 bases left in between. CDR3 residues: CASSIGGAEANVLTF. For the CDR3, the DNA is TGTGCCAGTAGTATTGGGGGGGCGGAGGCCAACGTCCTGACTTTC. Together with reference TRBV19 and TRBJ2-6, the CDR3 gives the full variable domain: DGGITQSPKYLFRKEGQNVTLSCEQNLNHDAMYWYRQDPGQGLRLIYYSQIVNDFQKGDIAEGYSVSREKKESFPLTVTSAQKNPTAFYLCASSIGGAEANVLTFGAGSRLTVL.

V and J are TRBV19 and TRBJ2-6, with 7 bases aligning to TRBD1. Germline V lookup: CDR1 LNHDA, CDR2 SQIVND (reference sequence). The CDR3 runs to 17 residues. The trim removed 7 bases at V and 2 bases at J, leaving 11 bases unmatched. The CDR3 DNA reads TGTGCCAGTACCCCAAACCCGACAGGGCCTGGGGCCAACGTCCTGACTTTC. It is translated as CASTPNPTGPGANVLTF.

This chain joins TRBV2 and TRBJ2-3, with D tentatively TRBD1 or TRBD2 (5 bases each). The germline CDR1 and CDR2 sequences are SNHLY and FYNNEI. V was cut by 6 bases and J by 5 bases, with 18 bases left in between. The length of the CDR3 is 15 residues. CDR3 sequence reads: CASRLTGVAGDTQYF. The CDR3 region has the DNA TGTGCCAGCAGACTTACAGGTGTGGCGGGAGATACGCAGTATTTT.

This chain connects TRBV19 to TRBJ1-2; 10 nucleotides align to TRBD1. V lost 5 bases, J lost 5 bases, and 8 bases stayed unmatched. The CDR3 covers 15 residues. Germline-derived CDR1 and CDR2 are LNHDA and SQIVND (reference sequence). The CDR3 region has the DNA TGTGCCAGTAGTCACCGGGACAGGGGTCGTTATGGCTACACCTTC. Protein: CASSHRDRGRYGYTF.

J is TRBJ2-7 and V is TRBV20-1; no clear D. V lost 5 bases to trimming and J lost 2 bases, with 7 bases between them. Germline V gene sequence: CDR1 DFQATT, CDR2 SNEGSKA (reference sequence). The CDR3 is made up of 11 amino acids. The CDR3 nucleotides read TGCAGTGCTGGTACCCCCTACGAGCAGTACTTC. Translated, it gives CSAGTPYEQYF.

A few counts support this clone. J is TRBJ1-6 and V is TRBV5-1; D is possibly TRBD1 (5 bases). The V gene's germline CDR1 is SGHRS and CDR2 YFSETQ. The CDR3 is made up of 14 amino acids. Trimming stripped 4 bases from V and 8 bases from J, with 13 bases between. CDR3 loop: CASSPWGGHSPLHF. For the CDR3, the DNA is TGCGCCAGCAGCCCCTGGGGGGGACATTCACCCCTCCACTTT.

The rearrangement uses TRBV5-4 and TRBJ2-2; 7 bases agree with TRBD2. V shed 0 bases and J 5 bases; nucleotides not matched to a gene: 4. CDR3 length equals 15 residues. The germline V gene has CDR1 SGHNT and CDR2 YYREEE (reference sequence). CDR3 DNA: TGTGCCAGCAGCTTGGGACTAGCTGGAACCGGGGAGCTGTTTTTT. Translated: CASSLGLAGTGELFF.

The gene calls are TRBV24-1 and TRBJ1-2, with 7 bases fitting TRBD1. The V and J ends lost 2 bases and 4 bases, in that order; junction bases with no gene match: 9. The CDR3 covers 16 residues. Germline CDR1 and CDR2: KGHDR and SFDVKD. The CDR3 loop reads CATSDWDRHPFYGYTF. CDR3 bases: TGTGCCACCAGTGATTGGGACAGACACCCTTTCTATGGCTACACCTTC.

The chain carries TRBV4-1 and TRBJ2-5, with D possibly matching TRBD2 (5 bases). Deletions cut 1 base from V and 4 bases from J, with 13 bases between. CDR1 is MGHRA, CDR2 YSYEKL, per germline. This CDR3 comprises 15 residues. CDR3 nucleotide sequence: TGCGCCAGCAGCCAAGCTACACTAGAAGGAGAGACCCAGTACTTC. Protein product: CASSQATLEGETQYF.

V usage is TRBV5-1 and J usage is TRBJ1-2, with TRBD1 identical over 9 bases. Germline CDR1 and CDR2: SGHRS and YFSETQ. J lost 6 bases, V lost 0 bases, and 6 bases had no gene match. The CDR3 spans 15 residues. The CDR3 sequence: CASSLAGTGYDGYTF. The CDR3 nucleotides are TGCGCCAGCAGCTTGGCTGGGACAGGGTACGATGGCTACACCTTC.

The chain links TRBV5-1 to TRBJ1-6, with unresolved D. Trimming pared 0 bases from V and 9 bases from J, leaving 13 bases between. The CDR3 runs to 15 residues. Germline V gives CDR1 SGHRS, CDR2 YFSETQ. The CDR3 here is CASSLDPGPVSPLHF. The CDR3 bases are TGCGCCAGCAGCTTGGATCCGGGTCCAGTTTCACCCCTCCACTTT.

The chain uses TRBV6-6 and TRBJ1-1; a weak D match, TRBD1 (6 bases). This CDR3 comprises 11 residues. CDR1 and CDR2 (germline): MNHNY, SVGAGI (reference sequence). V lost 10 bases, J lost 4 bases, and 10 bases lay in between. CDR3 protein: CAIRGGTEAFF. Here the CDR3 DNA reads TGTGCCATCAGGGGTGGCACTGAAGCTTTCTTT.

V gene TRBV5-1 combines with J gene TRBJ1-4; D gene unclear. The germline gives CDR1 SGHRS, CDR2 YFSETQ. This CDR3 is built from 14 residues. Trimming removed 4 bases from V and 8 bases from J, with 15 bases in between. The chain's CDR3 is CASSPLGSGEKLFF. The CDR3 coding sequence is TGCGCCAGCAGCCCCTTGGGCTCCGGCGAAAAACTGTTTTTT.

This chain links TRBV3-1 (or the pseudogene TRBV3-2) with TRBJ1-5, with unresolved D. Germline V gives CDR1 LGHDT, CDR2 YNNKEL (reference sequence). The CDR3 is 14 residues long. Trimming stripped 0 bases from V and 7 bases from J, with 10 bases between. This CDR3 is CASSQDLSGQPQHF. Written as DNA, the CDR3 is TGTGCCAGCAGCCAAGATCTCTCGGGGCAGCCCCAGCATTTT.

The chain carries TRBV6-5 and TRBJ1-6; D might be TRBD1 (5 bases). This CDR3 region has 15 residues. The germline CDR1 and CDR2 sequences are MNHEY and SVGAGI. Trimming pared 5 bases from V and 10 bases from J, leaving 18 bases between. This CDR3 is CASSPNGGLGSPLHF. In DNA form, the CDR3 reads TGTGCCAGCAGTCCCAATGGGGGTCTCGGGTCACCCCTCCACTTT.

The chain combines TRBV18 with TRBJ1-2, with TRBD1 identical over 7 bases. With V trimmed by 3 bases and J by 5 bases, 6 bases remained unmatched. The CDR3 extends over 14 amino acids. Germline values: CDR1 KGHSH, CDR2 LQKENI. Written as DNA, the CDR3 is TGTGCCAGCTCACCGGGGGACAGAACATATGGCTACACCTTC. Its translation: CASSPGDRTYGYTF.

This chain joins TRBV18 and TRBJ1-6, with D tentatively TRBD1 (5 bases). The CDR3 runs to 14 residues. With 3 bases removed from V and 6 bases from J, the gap between germline ends came to 9 bases. Germline-derived CDR1 and CDR2 are KGHSH and LQKENI. The CDR3 region has the DNA TGTGCCAGCTCACCGGGGACCTTTAATTCACCCCTCCACTTT. Encoded protein: CASSPGTFNSPLHF.